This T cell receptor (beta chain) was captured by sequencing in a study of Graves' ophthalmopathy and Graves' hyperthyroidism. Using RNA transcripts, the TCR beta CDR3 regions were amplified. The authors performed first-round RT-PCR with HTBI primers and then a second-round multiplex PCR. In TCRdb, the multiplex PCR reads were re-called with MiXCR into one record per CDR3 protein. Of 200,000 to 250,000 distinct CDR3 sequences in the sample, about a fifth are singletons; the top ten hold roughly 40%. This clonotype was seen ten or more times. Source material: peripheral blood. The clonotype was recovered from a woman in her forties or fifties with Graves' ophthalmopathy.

The CDR3 region is CASSPSGGNTQYF. The CDR3 DNA is TGTGCCAGCAGCCCGTCAGGGGGAAATACGCAGTATTTT. The V gene is TRBV28, the J gene TRBJ2-3; 7 positions match TRBD1. This CDR3 contains 13 residues. Per the germline V gene, CDR1 is MDHEN and CDR2 is SYDVKM. After removal of 6 bases from V and 7 bases from J, the junction contained 7 bases not matched to a gene. The complete variable domain, with remaining parts taken from reference TRBV28 and TRBJ2-3, reads DVKVTQSSRYLVKRTGEKVFLECVQDMDHENMFWYRQDPGLGLRLIYFSYDVKMKEKGDIPEGYSVSREKKERFSLILESASTNQTSMYLCASSPSGGNTQYFGPGTRLTVL.